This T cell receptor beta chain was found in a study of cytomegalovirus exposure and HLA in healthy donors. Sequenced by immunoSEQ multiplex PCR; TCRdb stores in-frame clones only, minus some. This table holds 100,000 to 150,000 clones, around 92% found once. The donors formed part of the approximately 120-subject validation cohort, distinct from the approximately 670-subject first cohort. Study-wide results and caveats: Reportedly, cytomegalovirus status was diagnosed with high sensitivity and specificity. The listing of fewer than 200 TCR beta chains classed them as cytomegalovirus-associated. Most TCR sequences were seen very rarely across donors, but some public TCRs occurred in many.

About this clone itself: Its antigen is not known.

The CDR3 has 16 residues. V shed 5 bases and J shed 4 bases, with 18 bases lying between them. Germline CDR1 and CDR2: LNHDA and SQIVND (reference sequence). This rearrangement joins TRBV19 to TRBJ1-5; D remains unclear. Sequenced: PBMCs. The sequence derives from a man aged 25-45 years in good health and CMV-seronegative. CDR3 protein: CASSPGREKGNQPQHF. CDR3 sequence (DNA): TGTGCCAGTAGTCCCGGACGGGAGAAGGGAAATCAGCCCCAGCATTTT.